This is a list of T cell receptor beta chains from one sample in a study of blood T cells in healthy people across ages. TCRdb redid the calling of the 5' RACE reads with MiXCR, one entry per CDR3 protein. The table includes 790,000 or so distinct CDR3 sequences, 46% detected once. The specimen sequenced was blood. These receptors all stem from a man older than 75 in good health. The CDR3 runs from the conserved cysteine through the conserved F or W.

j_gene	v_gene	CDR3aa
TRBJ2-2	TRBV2	CASREVRRTGELFF
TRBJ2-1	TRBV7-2	CASSPRGLAAFYNEQFF
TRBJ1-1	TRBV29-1	CSVEQQMNIEAFF
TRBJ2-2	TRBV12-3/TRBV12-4	CASSRGLAGAGTGELFF
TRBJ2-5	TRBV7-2	CASSRQGAKEETQYF
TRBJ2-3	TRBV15	CATSRDGDNTDTQYF
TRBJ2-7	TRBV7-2	CASSPGGGQPYELYF
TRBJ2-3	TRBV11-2	CASSLRKGGEDTQYF
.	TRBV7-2	CASSFDSYTFYEQYF
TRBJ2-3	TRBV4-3	CASSQDLTARDTQYF
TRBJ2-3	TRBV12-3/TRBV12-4	CASTLITGRADTQYF
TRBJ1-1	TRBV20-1	CSARSGTSLGGAFF
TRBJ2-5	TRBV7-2	CASSLDPGLAGGRETQYF
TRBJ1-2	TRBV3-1	CASSQQGYGYTF
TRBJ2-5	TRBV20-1	CSAEGASGSNEQYF
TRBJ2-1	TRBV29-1	CSVESKETSYNEQFF
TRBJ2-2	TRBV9	CASTSGGDTGELFF
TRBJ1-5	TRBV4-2	CASSQDEGIDQSQHF
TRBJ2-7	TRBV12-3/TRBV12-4	CASRLEVAGAYEQYF
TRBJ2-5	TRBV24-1	CATSDLTGLLGRYF
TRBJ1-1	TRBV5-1	CASSVGVLNTEAFF
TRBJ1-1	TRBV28	CASSGGRATEAFF
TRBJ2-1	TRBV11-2	CASSLDGFGRYYNEQFF
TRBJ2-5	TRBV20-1	CSARDQGTRTSGRVETQYF
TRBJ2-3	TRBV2	CASSEAQGSLYRTDTQYF
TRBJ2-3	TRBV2	CASEGYTDTQYF
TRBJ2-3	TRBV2	CASNRLAGEADTQYF
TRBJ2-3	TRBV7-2	CASSLEPRTDTQYF
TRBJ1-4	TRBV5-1	CASRSRGTTNEKLFF
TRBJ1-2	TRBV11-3	CASSFRQGAWSNYGYTF
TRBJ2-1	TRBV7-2	CAGSPIGREGDEQFF
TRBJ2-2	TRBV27	CASSSGQGAGGELFF
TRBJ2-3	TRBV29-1	CSVALPGDTQYF
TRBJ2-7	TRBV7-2	CASSLLRDYDEQYF
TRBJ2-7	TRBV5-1	CASSPVSGSVYEQYF
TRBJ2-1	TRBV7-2	CASSLGRAGVNEQFF
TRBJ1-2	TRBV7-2	CASSPRSGGNYGYTF
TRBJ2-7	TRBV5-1	CASSLTSNQYEQYF
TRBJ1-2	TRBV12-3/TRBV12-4	CASSLRSTGGYGYTF
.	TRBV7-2	CASSTRTTQETQYF
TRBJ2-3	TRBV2	CASQGLFTDTQYF
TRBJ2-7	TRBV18	CASSPPTVAYEQYF
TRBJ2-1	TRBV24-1	CATSDTGLAGEQFF
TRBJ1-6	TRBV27	CASTPRLRSPLHF
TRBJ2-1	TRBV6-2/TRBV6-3	CASSSQGPPFF
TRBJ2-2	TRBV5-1	CASSQDGVGSTGELFF
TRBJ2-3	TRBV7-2	CASSLTGQPTDTQYF
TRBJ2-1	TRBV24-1	CATSGRVPHEQFF
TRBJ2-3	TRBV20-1	CSAPLTGGPGDTQYF
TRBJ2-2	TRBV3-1	CASSQDRDTGELFF
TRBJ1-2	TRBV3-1	CASRAWTGGVYGYTF
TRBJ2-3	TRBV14	CASSLRPLSTDTQYF
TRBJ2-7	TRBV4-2	CASSQVLDGTTPEQYF
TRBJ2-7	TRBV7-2	CASSPNVDREQYF
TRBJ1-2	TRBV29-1	CSVLPDSSNYGYTF
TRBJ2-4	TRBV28	CASRTGGGNIQYF
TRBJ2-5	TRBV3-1	CASSLSVTSGQETQYF
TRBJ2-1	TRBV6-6	CASLSGRALGYNEQFF
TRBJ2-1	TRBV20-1	CSARRAGAAYNEQFF